This TCR beta chain was identified during a study of beta chain features in type 1 diabetes. On the study more broadly: On cell yields, gender and age, patients and healthy donors were similar. The number of sorted cells examined across all samples was roughly 100,000,000.

Turning to this clone: Antigen specificity is unknown.

Notes on the study in general: Small HLA sub-analyses could not settle whether HLA shapes TCRB rearrangement. There was a possibility that cDNA sequencing over-represented cells with high TCR expression.

Germline lookup yields CDR1 SGDLS and CDR2 YYNGEE. V was trimmed by 2 bases and J by 3 bases, leaving 12 bases between them. This CDR3 comprises 14 residues. Expressed TCRB transcripts got sequenced, as all isolated RNA was reverse transcribed. The table came from immunoSEQ multiplex PCR; TCRdb's copy has only in-frame clones and leaves some out. Of hundreds of thousands of clones in the sample, 55% to 70% are singletons; the top ten hold almost 0.055%. Sequencing used naive CD4+ T cells from blood. The sequence was collected from a man between 25 and 39 years old in good health. The chain carries TRBV9 and TRBJ2-7; D gene ambiguous. CDR3 coding DNA: TGTGCCAGCAGCGTCTCAGGCAGCTTCTACGAGCAGTACTTC. This gives the protein CASSVSGSFYEQYF.